This TCR beta chain is drawn from a study of cytomegalovirus exposure and HLA in healthy donors. Findings and caveats of the study: High sensitivity and specificity were reportedly achieved when the classifier diagnosed cytomegalovirus status. The dataset shows that most TCR sequences were rare, while some public TCRs occurred in many donors. The study flagged approximately 180 TCR beta chains as cytomegalovirus-associated.

The donors were in the approximately 130-subject validation cohort, distinct from the roughly 670-subject first cohort. Concerning this clone: What it recognizes is unknown.

Repertoires were generated with immunoSEQ multiplex PCR, while TCRdb's copy carries only in-frame clones and drops some. The table lists over 150,000 clones, roughly nine tenths of them singletons. CDR1 and CDR2 from the germline V gene are LGHNA and YSLEER. This CDR3 spans 15 amino acids. The trim removed 0 bases at V and 7 bases at J, leaving 6 bases unmatched. The chain couples TRBV4-3 to TRBJ1-5; 7 bases are a match to TRBD1. The sequenced sample was PBMCs. This TCR was recovered from a woman between 18 and 30 years old in good health and CMV-seropositive. The CDR3: CASSQDYRGGQPQHF. The CDR3 bases are TGCGCCAGCAGCCAAGACTACAGGGGAGGACAGCCCCAGCATTTT.